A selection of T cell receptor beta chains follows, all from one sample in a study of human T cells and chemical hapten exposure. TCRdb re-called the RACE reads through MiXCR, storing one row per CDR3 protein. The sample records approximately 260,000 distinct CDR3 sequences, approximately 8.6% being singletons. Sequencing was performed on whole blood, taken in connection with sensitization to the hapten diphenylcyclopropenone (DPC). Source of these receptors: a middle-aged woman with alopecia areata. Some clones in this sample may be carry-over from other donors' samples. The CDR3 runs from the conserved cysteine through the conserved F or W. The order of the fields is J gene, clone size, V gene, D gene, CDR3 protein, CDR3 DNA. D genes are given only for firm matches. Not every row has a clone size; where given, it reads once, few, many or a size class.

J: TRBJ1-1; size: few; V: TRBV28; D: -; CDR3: CASRLRDKAFF; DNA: TGTGCCAGCAGACTCCGGGACAAAGCTTTCTTT
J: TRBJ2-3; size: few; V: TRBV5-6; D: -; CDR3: CASSYKDTQYF; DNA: TGTGCCAGCAGCTACAAGGATACGCAGTATTTT
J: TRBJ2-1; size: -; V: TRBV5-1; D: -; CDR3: CASSWPMGEYNEQFF; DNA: TGCGCCAGCAGCTGGCCTATGGGGGAGTACAATGAGCAGTTCTTC
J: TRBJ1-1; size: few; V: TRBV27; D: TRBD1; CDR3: CASSLRAGGTEAFF; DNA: TGTGCCAGCAGTTTACGGGCAGGGGGCACTGAAGCTTTCTTT
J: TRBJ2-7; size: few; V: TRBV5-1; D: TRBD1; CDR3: CASSPPGQMPSEQYF; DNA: TGCGCCAGCAGCCCGCCGGGACAGATGCCCAGCGAGCAGTACTTC
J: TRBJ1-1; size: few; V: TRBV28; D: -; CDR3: CASSLSRGFTEAFF; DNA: TGTGCCAGCAGTTTATCCAGGGGTTTTACTGAAGCTTTCTTT
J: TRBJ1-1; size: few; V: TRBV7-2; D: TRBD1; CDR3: CASSPGEGAGTEAFF; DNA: TGTGCCAGCAGCCCGGGGGAGGGGGCAGGAACTGAAGCTTTCTTT
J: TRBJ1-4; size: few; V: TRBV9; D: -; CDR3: CASSPSTGLNEKLFF; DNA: TGTGCCAGCAGCCCCTCGACAGGACTTAATGAAAAACTGTTTTTT
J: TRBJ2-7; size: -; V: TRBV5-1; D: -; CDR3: CASSLVARGGEQYF; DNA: TGCGCCAGCAGCTTGGTGGCCAGGGGGGGCGAGCAGTACTTC
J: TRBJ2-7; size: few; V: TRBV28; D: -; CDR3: CASSGPGHSYEQYF; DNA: TGTGCCAGCAGTGGACCGGGTCACTCCTACGAGCAGTACTTC
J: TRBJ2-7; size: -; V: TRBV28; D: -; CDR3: CASLTPGVSYEQYF; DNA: TGTGCCAGCCTTACTCCGGGCGTATCCTACGAGCAGTACTTC
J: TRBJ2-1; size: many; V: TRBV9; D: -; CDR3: CASSLTAGSRGYNEQFF; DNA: TGTGCCAGCAGCTTAACCGCCGGGTCTCGGGGGTACAATGAGCAGTTCTTC
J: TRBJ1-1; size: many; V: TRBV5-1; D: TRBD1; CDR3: CASSLLTGDTEAFF; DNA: TGTGCCAGCAGCTTACTCACAGGGGACACTGAAGCTTTCTTT
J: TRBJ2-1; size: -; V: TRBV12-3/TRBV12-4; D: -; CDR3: CASSQATAEGNEQFF; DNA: TGTGCCAGCAGCCAAGCCACCGCGGAGGGCAATGAGCAGTTCTTC
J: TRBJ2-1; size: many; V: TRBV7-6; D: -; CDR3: CASSRDSSSYNEQFF; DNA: TGTGCCAGCAGCCGGGACTCCAGCTCCTACAATGAGCAGTTCTTC
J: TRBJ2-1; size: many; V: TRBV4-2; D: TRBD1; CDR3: CASSQDRDRGHHEQFF; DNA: TGTGCCAGCAGCCAAGATAGAGACAGGGGCCACCATGAGCAGTTCTTC
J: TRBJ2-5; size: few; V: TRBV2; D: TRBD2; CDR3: CASREREGPVAQYF; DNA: TGTGCCAGCAGAGAGCGGGAGGGCCCGGTGGCCCAGTACTTC
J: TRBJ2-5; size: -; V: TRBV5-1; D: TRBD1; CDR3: CASSLRTGGGETQYF; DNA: TGCGCCAGCAGCCTGCGGACAGGGGGCGGAGAGACCCAGTACTTC
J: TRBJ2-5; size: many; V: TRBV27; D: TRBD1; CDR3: CASRPLDRGGETQYF; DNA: TGTGCCAGCAGACCCCTCGACAGGGGGGGCGAGACCCAGTACTTC
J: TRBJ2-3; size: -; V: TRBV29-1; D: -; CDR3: CSPEESLRTDTQYF; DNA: TGCAGCCCTGAGGAGTCCCTAAGGACAGATACGCAGTATTTT
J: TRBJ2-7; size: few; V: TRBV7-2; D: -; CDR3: CASSSTGLGTYEQYF; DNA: TGTGCCAGCAGCTCCACGGGACTCGGGACCTACGAGCAGTACTTC
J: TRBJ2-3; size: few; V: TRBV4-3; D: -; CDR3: CASSQDTVGTDTQYF; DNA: TGCGCCAGCAGCCAAGATACGGTCGGGACAGATACGCAGTATTTT
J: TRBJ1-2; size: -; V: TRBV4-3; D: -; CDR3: CASSQDSGIPGYGYTF; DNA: TGCGCCAGCAGCCAAGATTCGGGCATACCCGGCTATGGCTACACCTTC
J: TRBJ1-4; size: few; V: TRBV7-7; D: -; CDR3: CASSFNPGEKLFF; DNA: TGTGCTAGCAGCTTCAACCCGGGCGAAAAACTGTTTTTT
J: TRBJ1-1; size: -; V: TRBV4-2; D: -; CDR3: CASSQVGGVNTEAFF; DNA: TGTGCCAGCAGCCAAGTGGGAGGGGTCAACACTGAAGCTTTCTTT
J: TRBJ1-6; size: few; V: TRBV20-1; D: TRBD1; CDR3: CSASRQGSSPLHF; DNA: TGCAGTGCTAGTAGACAGGGGAGTTCACCCCTCCACTTT
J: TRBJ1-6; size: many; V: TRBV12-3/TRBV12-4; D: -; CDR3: CASSSIQDGPLHF; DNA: TGTGCCAGCAGTTCGATCCAGGACGGGCCCCTCCACTTT
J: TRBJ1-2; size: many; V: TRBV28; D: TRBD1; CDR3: CASSLTHTGGGGYTF; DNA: TGTGCCAGCAGTTTAACACACACAGGGGGCGGCGGCTACACCTTC
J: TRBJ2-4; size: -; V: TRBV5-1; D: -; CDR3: CASSPPGKNIQYF; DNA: TGCGCCAGCAGCCCCCCAGGCAAAAACATTCAGTACTTC
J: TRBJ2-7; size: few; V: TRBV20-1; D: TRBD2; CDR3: CSSGRTSGVDPRSEQYF; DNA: TGCAGTTCAGGGCGGACTAGCGGCGTGGACCCCCGAAGCGAGCAGTACTTC
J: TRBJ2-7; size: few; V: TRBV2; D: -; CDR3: CASSDAGLGQYF; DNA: TGTGCCAGCAGTGACGCAGGGCTCGGGCAGTACTTC
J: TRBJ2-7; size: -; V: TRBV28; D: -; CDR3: CATGTGMYEQYF; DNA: TGTGCCACCGGGACTGGGATGTACGAGCAGTACTTC
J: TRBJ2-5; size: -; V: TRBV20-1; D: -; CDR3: CSASVASQETQYF; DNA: TGCAGTGCTAGTGTCGCCTCCCAAGAGACCCAGTACTTC
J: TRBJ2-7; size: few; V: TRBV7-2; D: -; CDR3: CASTGPPQAYEQYF; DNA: TGTGCCAGCACGGGCCCCCCGCAGGCCTACGAGCAGTACTTC
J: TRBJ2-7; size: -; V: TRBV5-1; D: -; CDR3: CASSLEQRCYYEQYF; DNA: TGCGCCAGCAGCTTGGAGCAGCGTTGTTACTACGAGCAGTACTTC
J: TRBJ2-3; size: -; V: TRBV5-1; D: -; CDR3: CASRGKEGTDTQYF; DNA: TGCGCCAGCAGGGGAAAAGAGGGCACAGATACGCAGTATTTT
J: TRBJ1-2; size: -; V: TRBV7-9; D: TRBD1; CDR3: CASSRSRQGYYGYTF; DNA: TGTGCCAGCAGCCGTAGTAGACAGGGCTACTATGGCTACACCTTC
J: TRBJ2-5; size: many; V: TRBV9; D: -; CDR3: CASSPGVGQETQYF; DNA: TGTGCCAGCAGTCCAGGAGTGGGGCAAGAGACCCAGTACTTC
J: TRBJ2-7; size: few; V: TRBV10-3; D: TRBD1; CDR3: CAISESIMGQGSSYEQYF; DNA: TGTGCCATCAGTGAGTCGATTATGGGACAGGGATCAAGCTACGAGCAGTACTTC
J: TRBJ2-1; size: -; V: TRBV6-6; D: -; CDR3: CASSYVKDEQFF; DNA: TGTGCCAGCAGTTACGTTAAGGATGAGCAGTTCTTC
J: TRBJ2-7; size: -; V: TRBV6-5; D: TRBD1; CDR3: CASSYSSHRGPPYEQYF; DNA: TGTGCCAGCAGTTACTCTTCACACAGGGGGCCCCCCTACGAGCAGTACTTC
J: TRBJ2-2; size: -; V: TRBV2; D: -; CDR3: CASSEGHFPLGELFF; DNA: TGTGCCAGCAGTGAAGGGCACTTTCCGCTCGGGGAGCTGTTTTTT
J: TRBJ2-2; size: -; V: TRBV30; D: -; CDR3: CAWSPHLGTGELFF; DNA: TGTGCCTGGAGTCCCCACCTGGGCACCGGGGAGCTGTTTTTT
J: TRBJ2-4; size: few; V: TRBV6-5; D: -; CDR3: CASTQPGLPHIQYF; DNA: TGTGCCAGCACCCAACCAGGACTTCCGCACATTCAGTACTTC
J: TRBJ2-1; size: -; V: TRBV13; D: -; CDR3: CASSFGTVQNEQFF; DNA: TGTGCCAGCAGCTTCGGGACTGTCCAGAATGAGCAGTTCTTC
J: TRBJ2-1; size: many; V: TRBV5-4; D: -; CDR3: CASSSGDTYSEQFF; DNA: TGTGCCAGCAGCTCGGGGGATACCTACAGTGAGCAGTTCTTC
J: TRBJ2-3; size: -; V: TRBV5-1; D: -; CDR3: CASSLIPSGQSTDTQYF; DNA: TGCGCCAGCAGCTTAATCCCTAGCGGACAGAGCACAGATACGCAGTATTTT
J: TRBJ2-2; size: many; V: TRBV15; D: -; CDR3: CATSTDRNTGELFF; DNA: TGTGCCACCAGCACCGACCGGAACACCGGGGAGCTGTTTTTT
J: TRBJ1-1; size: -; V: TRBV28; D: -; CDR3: CASSPGGGARTEAFF; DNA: TGTGCCAGCAGCCCAGGTGGGGGCGCGAGGACTGAAGCTTTCTTT
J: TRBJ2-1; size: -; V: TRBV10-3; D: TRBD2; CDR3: CAIGGSRSGGKFRTYNEQFF; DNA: TGTGCCATCGGTGGCTCACGTAGCGGGGGGAAATTCCGAACCTACAATGAGCAGTTCTTC
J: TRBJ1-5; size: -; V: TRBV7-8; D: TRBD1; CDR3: CASSLEGQGGPQHF; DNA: TGTGCCAGCAGCTTAGAGGGACAGGGAGGGCCCCAGCATTTT
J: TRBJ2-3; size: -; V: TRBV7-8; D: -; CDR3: CASSWGPDTQYF; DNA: TGTGCCAGCAGCTGGGGGCCAGATACGCAGTATTTT
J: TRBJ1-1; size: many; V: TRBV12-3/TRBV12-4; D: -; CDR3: CASRKGGEAFF; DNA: TGTGCCAGCAGAAAGGGGGGTGAAGCTTTCTTT
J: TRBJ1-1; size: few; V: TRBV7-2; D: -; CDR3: CASIRGVKNTEAFF; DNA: TGTGCCAGCATCCGGGGTGTGAAAAACACTGAAGCTTTCTTT
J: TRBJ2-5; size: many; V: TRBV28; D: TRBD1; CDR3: CASSRDRGIETQYF; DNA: TGTGCCAGCAGTCGGGACAGGGGTATAGAGACCCAGTACTTC